This T cell receptor beta chain is from a study of CD8+ T cells in alopecia areata. Overall study context: Administration of oral tofacitinib to treated patients was at 5 to 10 mg twice daily.

Study conclusions and caveats: Greater clonality was observed in lesional scalp samples, especially alopecia totalis/universalis, versus normal scalp. Normal skin's resident alphabeta T cells are also sequenced in scalp samples.

CDR3 size: 14 residues. Germline CDR1 SQVTM, CDR2 ANQGSEA. V was pared by 4 bases and J by 4 bases, with 16 bases between. This clone occurred a few times. Its antigen is as yet unknown. Extracted RNA was reverse transcribed, and the resulting cDNA served as sequencing template. Sequencing used immunoSEQ multiplex PCR; TCRdb keeps in-frame clones, though not all of them. The table records hundreds of thousands of clones, 50% to 60% of them present only once. The J gene is TRBJ2-5, the V gene TRBV29-1; TRBD1 might be the D (5 bases). Sequencing used CD4+ T cells sorted from blood, obtained at week 0. The receptor was derived from a human donor with alopecia areata. The CDR3 sequence: CSVAGRASPETQYF. The DNA of the CDR3 is TGCAGCGTTGCTGGCAGGGCATCACCAGAGACCCAGTACTTC.